This TCR beta chain was documented in a study of blood T cell repertoires in COVID-19. Turning to the study itself: Material from acute and convalescent COVID-19 was sourced from the United States, Italy and Spain. Sources were T cells, B-cell-depleted T cells, or PBMCs; the material itself was cDNA or gDNA.

The authors' processing: The authors estimated nucleated cell counts from reference gene primer amplification. Clones were read by immunoSEQ multiplex PCR, and TCRdb kept only the in-frame ones, dropping some. V and J calls and clone size are given by that table; D and trimming were obtained from the DNA. The sample has 90,000 to 120,000 clones, roughly 90% seen once. The clonotype comes from a man aged 35 to 55 with active or convalescent COVID-19. Specimen: peripheral blood.

CDR3 DNA sequence: TGTGCCAGCAGCTTGGAGGGCGGGACTAGCGCCAACAATGAGCAGTTCTTC. Protein sequence: CASSLEGGTSANNEQFF. V gene TRBV5-8 combines with J gene TRBJ2-1, with 10 bases that match TRBD2. Germline-derived CDR1 and CDR2 are SGHTS and YDEGEE. V shed 0 bases, J shed 5 bases, and the junction held 8 bases outside the gene matches. The CDR3 length is 17 residues.